A selection of T cell receptor beta chains follows, all from one sample in a study of T cells in tuberculosis. Data came from immunoSEQ multiplex PCR; TCRdb stores just in-frame clones and leaves some out. The table has 44,000 or so clones, around 96% seen once. Source material: PBMCs. The receptors come from a donor aged 10-29 years with latent tuberculosis or without tuberculosis infection. CDR3s include the opening cysteine and the closing phenylalanine or tryptophan. A D gene is named only where the DNA matches it firmly. The listing skips clone size in some rows; elsewhere it reads once, few, many or a size class.

cdr3_nt cdr3_aa d_call j_call clone_size v_call
TGTGCCAGCAGCGTAGAAACCGGGGGGAACACTTACAATGAGCAGTTCTTC CASSVETGGNTYNEQFF TRBD2 TRBJ2-1 . TRBV9
TGTGCCATCTCCCGGGACTCTACTTACGAGCAGTACTTC CAISRDSTYEQYF . TRBJ2-7 . TRBV2
TGTGCCAGCAGCGGACAGGACGGCTACGAGCAGTACTTC CASSGQDGYEQYF . TRBJ2-7 . TRBV9
TGTGCCAGCAGCCCGGGGGGACAGGCTACCAATGAGCAGTTCTTC CASSPGGQATNEQFF . TRBJ2-1 . TRBV11-3
TGTGCCAGCAGCCGAACGCCGGGACAGAGCTCTGGAAACACCATATATTTT CASSRTPGQSSGNTIYF TRBD1 TRBJ1-3 . TRBV7-9
TGTGCCTGGAGTGTTTCTAGCGTAACCTACAATGAGCAGTTCTTC CAWSVSSVTYNEQFF . TRBJ2-1 . TRBV30
TGTGCCAGCAGCCCTCACGGGGGGGGCCACTACGAGCAGTACTTC CASSPHGGGHYEQYF TRBD2 TRBJ2-7 . TRBV7-3
TGTGCCAGTAGTTCTTTAATAGATACGCAGTATTTT CASSSLIDTQYF . TRBJ2-3 . TRBV19
TGTGCCAGCAGCTCCTCGATTCAGGGACCCCAGCATTTT CASSSSIQGPQHF . TRBJ1-5 . TRBV7-3
TGTGCCAGCAGTTGGACAGGGGGCCTCACAGATACGCAGTATTTT CASSWTGGLTDTQYF TRBD1 TRBJ2-3 . TRBV6-5
TGTGCCAGCAGTTTATCCGGAGCAGCGGCCCACAATGAGCAGTTCTTC CASSLSGAAAHNEQFF . TRBJ2-1 . TRBV27
TGTGCCAGCAGCCCGCCTAGCGGGGGGGCCATAGTTGAGCAGTTCTTC CASSPPSGGAIVEQFF TRBD2 TRBJ2-1 . TRBV7-2
TGTGCCAGCAGTTTACAGGGGGGCAATCAGCCCCAGCATTTT CASSLQGGNQPQHF TRBD1 TRBJ1-5 . TRBV7-2
. CASRFGGGNQPQHF . TRBJ1-5 . TRBV12-2
TGTGCCAGCAGCTGGAGCCGGGACAGGGGGTACGAGCAGTACTTC CASSWSRDRGYEQYF TRBD1 TRBJ2-7 . TRBV11-2
TGTGCCAGCAGTTACTCTAGATCCACTCGGAACACTGAAGCTTTCTTT CASSYSRSTRNTEAFF . TRBJ1-1 . TRBV6-6
TGTGCCAGCAGCCAACACCCTCTGGTTGGGCCCCTCTCTGGGGCCAACGTCCTGACTTTC CASSQHPLVGPLSGANVLTF . TRBJ2-6 . TRBV14
TGTGCCAGCAGCCGGGACTACGGATCTGGGGCCAACGTCCTGACTTTC CASSRDYGSGANVLTF TRBD2 TRBJ2-6 . TRBV7-7
TGTGCCAGTAGTAGGGGGACTTATACTGAAGCTTTCTTT CASSRGTYTEAFF . TRBJ1-1 . TRBV19
TGTGCCAGCAGCCAAGATAGCACTGGGGCCAACGTCCTGACTTTC CASSQDSTGANVLTF . TRBJ2-6 . TRBV4-2
TGCGCCAGCAGCTTAATACCGGGAGTGGGGGAGACCCAGTACTTC CASSLIPGVGETQYF . TRBJ2-5 . TRBV5-1
TGCGCCAGCAGTGAGTCGTGGCTAGCGGACAACAATGAGCAGTTCTTC CASSESWLADNNEQFF TRBD2 TRBJ2-1 once TRBV10-2
TGTGCCAGTAGTGTGACTAGCGGGGGGTACAATGAGCAGTTCTTC CASSVTSGGYNEQFF TRBD2 TRBJ2-1 . TRBV19
TGCGCCAGCAGCTTGGACGGACTGAACTATGGCTACACCTTC CASSLDGLNYGYTF . TRBJ1-2 . TRBV5-1
TGTGCCAGCAGCTTATTTCGGACAGGGTCCCACGAGCAGTACTTC CASSLFRTGSHEQYF TRBD1 TRBJ2-7 . TRBV7-9
TGTGCCAGCAGCTTGGCTTCCTGGACAGGGTCCTACAATGAGCAGTTCTTC CASSLASWTGSYNEQFF TRBD1 TRBJ2-1 . TRBV5-5
TGTGCCAGCACCCCCGGGAGGTGGGGAGACAACTATGGCTACACCTTC CASTPGRWGDNYGYTF . TRBJ1-2 . TRBV7-9
TGCGCCAGCAGTCAATCGGGGAACGGGGGTTCCTACAATGAGCAGTTCTTC CASSQSGNGGSYNEQFF . TRBJ2-1 . TRBV23-1
TGTGCCAGTAGTATGAATAACATGAACACTGAAGCTTTCTTT CASSMNNMNTEAFF . TRBJ1-1 . TRBV19
TGTGCCAGCAGTGGGACAGGGAGAGGACAGCCCCAGCATTTT CASSGTGRGQPQHF TRBD1 TRBJ1-5 . TRBV25-1
TGCGCCAGCAGCTTCCATAGTACAGGGGAAAACTCACCCCTCCACTTT CASSFHSTGENSPLHF TRBD1 TRBJ1-6 . TRBV5-1
TGTGCCACTGGGACAAATGGAAACACCATATATTTT CATGTNGNTIYF . TRBJ1-3 . TRBV19
TGTGCCAGCTCACCACCTCGCCGGGGGAACCCTCGAAACACCATATATTTT CASSPPRRGNPRNTIYF . TRBJ1-3 . TRBV18
TGTGCCAGCACGACCCGGAGGGGGGAGCTGTTTTTT CASTTRRGELFF . TRBJ2-2 . TRBV7-8
TGTGCCAGCAGCCCAGCTTCCGGGACACCCAACACTGAAGCTTTCTTT CASSPASGTPNTEAFF . TRBJ1-1 . TRBV7-8
TGCGCCAGCAGCCAAGGAGTCGGCACTGAAGCTTTCTTT CASSQGVGTEAFF . TRBJ1-1 . TRBV4-1
TGTGCCAGCAGCCCTACGGACAGGGGGCTTAACTATGGCTACACCTTC CASSPTDRGLNYGYTF TRBD1 TRBJ1-2 . TRBV5-4
TGTGCCAGTAGTATTACAGGGGACCCCTATGGCTACACCTTC CASSITGDPYGYTF TRBD1 TRBJ1-2 . TRBV19
TGTGCCAGCAGCACTAGCGGGACCGGGGTTAGCAATGAGCAGTTCTTC CASSTSGTGVSNEQFF TRBD2 TRBJ2-1 . TRBV11-2
TGTGCCTGGAGTGGTCCGGGCAATCAGCCCCAGCATTTT CAWSGPGNQPQHF . TRBJ1-5 . TRBV30
TGTGCCACCAGAAACCAGGGAATAGGGGCGCAGTACTTC CATRNQGIGAQYF . TRBJ2-7 . TRBV15
TGTGCCAGCAAAATGGCGGATCTGGACACTGAAGCTTTCTTT CASKMADLDTEAFF . TRBJ1-1 . TRBV6-1
TGTGCCATCAGTGGGGACAGGGCCTACGAGCAGTACTTC CAISGDRAYEQYF TRBD1 TRBJ2-7 . TRBV10-3
TGTGCCAGCAGCTTCAGGACAGGGTGGCAGTACTTC CASSFRTGWQYF TRBD1 TRBJ2-7 once TRBV5-6
TGTGCCAGCAGCCCCCTTTCGGGGGGCTCCTACAATGAGCAGTTCTTC CASSPLSGGSYNEQFF TRBD2 TRBJ2-1 . TRBV14
TGTGCCAGCAGCCTACGACCGGAGGATCAGCCCCAGCATTTT CASSLRPEDQPQHF . TRBJ1-5 . TRBV6-5
TGTGCCAGCAGCTTAGGAGGCCCCTACACCTTC CASSLGGPYTF . TRBJ1-2 . TRBV7-2
TGTGCCAGTACAGAGGGACAGGGGAATCAGCCCCAGCATTTT CASTEGQGNQPQHF TRBD1 TRBJ1-5 . TRBV19
TGTGCCAGCAGTGAGGGTTACGAGCAGTACTTC CASSEGYEQYF . TRBJ2-7 . TRBV6-6
TGTGCCAGCAGCTTAGGAGATGACAATGAGCAGTTCTTC CASSLGDDNEQFF . TRBJ2-1 . TRBV7-7
TGTGCCAGCAGCCGCGGGGTGGCCGGGGAGCTGTTTTTT CASSRGVAGELFF . TRBJ2-2 . TRBV7-7
TGTGCCAGCAGTTTCCAGGGGGGCACTGAAGCTTTCTTT CASSFQGGTEAFF TRBD1 TRBJ1-1 . TRBV6-5
TGTGCCAGTAGTCCTCGACTAGCGGAGCAGTTCTTC CASSPRLAEQFF TRBD2 TRBJ2-1 . TRBV19
TGTGCCAGCAGTTCTAGTCCTAGCGACACCTCCTACAATGAGCAGTTCTTC CASSSSPSDTSYNEQFF . TRBJ2-1 . TRBV27
TGTGCCAGCTCACCGCAGGGGGCTACGGACTATGGCTACACCTTC CASSPQGATDYGYTF TRBD1 TRBJ1-2 . TRBV18
TGTGCCAGCAGCGTAGGAAGAGGGAGCGTGGATGAGCAGTTCTTC CASSVGRGSVDEQFF . TRBJ2-1 . TRBV9
TGCAGCGTGGGGGGGACTAGCTGGGAGACCCAGTACTTC CSVGGTSWETQYF TRBD2 TRBJ2-5 . TRBV29-1
TGTGCCAGCAGCCATTACAGGGACGCTGAAGCTTTCTTT CASSHYRDAEAFF . TRBJ1-1 . TRBV7-9
TGTGCCAGCAGGTGGGACTTCACAGATACGCAGTATTTT CASRWDFTDTQYF . TRBJ2-3 . TRBV2